Included here is one T cell receptor beta chain sequence, with context. These data originate in a study of shared T cell receptors in the human thymus. After removal of 2 bases from V and 10 bases from J, the junction contained 5 bases not matched to a gene. Per germline, CDR1 MNHEY and CDR2 SVGAGI. The CDR3 has 13 residues. The repertoire was sequenced with immunoSEQ multiplex PCR; TCRdb's copy has only in-frame clones and lacks some. The data show around 730,000 clones, with over 75% seen just once and roughly 0.01% held by the top ten. The same sample was also studied in work on human thymus T cells. That paper adds: Samples came from healthy Finnish infants during open corrective cardiac surgery. Surgeons resected thymus tissue during corrective heart surgery. There appeared to be biased usage of V and J genes in thymic and blood repertoires. In unrelated individuals, thymic repertoires overlapped highly, according to related research.

The TCR sequence derives from a girl less than two years old with a congenital heart defect. The J gene is TRBJ2-4, the V gene TRBV6-5; the match to TRBD1 covers 7 bases. The sample was thymocytes. The chain's CDR3 is CASSYADRVIQYF. The DNA of the CDR3 is TGTGCCAGCAGTTACGCTGACAGGGTTATTCAGTACTTC.